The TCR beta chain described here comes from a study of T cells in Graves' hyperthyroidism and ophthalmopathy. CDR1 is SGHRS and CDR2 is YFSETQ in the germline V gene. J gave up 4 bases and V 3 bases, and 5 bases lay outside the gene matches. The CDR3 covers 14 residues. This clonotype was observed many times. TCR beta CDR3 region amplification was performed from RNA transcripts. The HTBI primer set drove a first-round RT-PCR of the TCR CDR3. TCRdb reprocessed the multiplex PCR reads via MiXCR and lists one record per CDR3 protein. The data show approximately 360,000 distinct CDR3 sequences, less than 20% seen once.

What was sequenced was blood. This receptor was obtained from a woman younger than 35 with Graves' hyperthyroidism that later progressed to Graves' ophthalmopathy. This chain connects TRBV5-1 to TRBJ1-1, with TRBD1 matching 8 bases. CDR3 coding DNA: TGCGCCAGCAGCTGGAACAGGGGGGCCACTGAAGCTTTCTTT. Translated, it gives CASSWNRGATEAFF.